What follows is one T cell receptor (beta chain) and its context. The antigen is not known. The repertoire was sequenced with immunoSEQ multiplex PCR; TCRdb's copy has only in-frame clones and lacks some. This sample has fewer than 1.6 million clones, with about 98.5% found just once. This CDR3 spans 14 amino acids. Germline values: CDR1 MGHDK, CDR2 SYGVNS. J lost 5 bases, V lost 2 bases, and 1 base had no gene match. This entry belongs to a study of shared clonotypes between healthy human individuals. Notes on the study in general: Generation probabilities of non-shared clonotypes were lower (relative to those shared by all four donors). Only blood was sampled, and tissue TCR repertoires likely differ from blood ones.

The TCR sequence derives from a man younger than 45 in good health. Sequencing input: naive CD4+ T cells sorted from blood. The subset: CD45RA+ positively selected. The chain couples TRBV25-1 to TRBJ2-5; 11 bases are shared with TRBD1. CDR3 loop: CASSEGTGGETQYF. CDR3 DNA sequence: TGTGCCAGCAGTGAAGGGACAGGGGGGGAGACCCAGTACTTC.